The 2 T cell receptor beta chains listed next were all sequenced from one sample in a study of CD8 T cells in ankylosing spondylitis. General study results and limits: One TCR beta motif, made up of eight highly homologous variants, appeared characteristic of ankylosing spondylitis blood.

Their recognized antigens are unknown. From the 5' RACE reads, TCRdb called clonotypes with MiXCR, one entry per CDR3 protein. Of some 450,000 distinct CDR3 sequences in the sample, roughly 18% were seen once. The specimen was blood, either unsorted or a sorted T cell fraction (not recorded which). These receptors all stem from a male donor with ankylosing spondylitis.

This chain links TRBV12-3 or TRBV12-4 with TRBJ2-3; 8 bases are shared with TRBD1. There are 16 residues in the CDR3. Trimming at V came to 5 bases and at J to 3 bases, leaving 10 bases not matched to a gene. The CDR3 bases are TGTGCCAGCAGTCCAGGACAGGGTATGAAGACAGATACGCAGTATTTT. Translation: CASSPGQGMKTDTQYF.

The chain has TRBV4-1 and TRBJ2-7; TRBD2 matches at 10 bases. The CDR3 consists of 16 residues. Looked up from germline, CDR1 is MGHRA and CDR2 is YSYEKL. V trimming: 4 bases; J trimming: 4 bases; junction bases outside the gene matches: 10. As DNA, the CDR3 is TGCGCCAGCAGCCGTACTAGCGGGGAGTGGGCTTACGAGCAGTACTTC. Its translation is CASSRTSGEWAYEQYF.